The 20 T cell receptor beta chains reported below all come from one sample, sequenced in a study of post-analysis software for immune sequencing data. Unique molecular identifiers featured in each of the TCR beta cDNA libraries. TCRdb reprocessed the PCR reads via MiXCR and lists one record per CDR3 protein. Of about 540,000 distinct CDR3 sequences detected, 34% appear once; the ten largest clones hold approximately 6%. What these receptors recognize is not known. Overall study results and limits: With TRBV5-6, TRBV5-1 and TRBV20-1 included, 4 to 6 TRBV segments were more frequent in patients than in controls.

Sequencing was carried out using blood. Source of these receptors: a girl younger than 18 with multiple sclerosis.

This clonotype was observed a few times. V gene TRBV3-1 combines with J gene TRBJ2-5; possible D gene TRBD1, 5 bases. Trimming cost V 4 bases and J 1 base, with 10 bases left between them. This CDR3 contains 14 residues. Germline-derived CDR1 and CDR2 are LGHDT and YNNKEL (reference sequence). In DNA, the CDR3 is TGTGCCAGCAGCCCTCCGACAGTCCAAGAGACCCAGTACTTC. Translated, it gives CASSPPTVQETQYF.

This clonotype has only a few counts. The chain has TRBV18 and TRBJ2-4; either TRBD1 or TRBD2 may fit D (6 bases each). Germline V gives CDR1 KGHSH, CDR2 LQKENI. Trimming shortened V by 6 bases and J by 5 bases, and 23 bases separated the two germline ends. The CDR3 totals 17 residues. CDR3 DNA sequence: TGTGCCAGCTCTAAACTGGGGGGCCCAAGATTTGAAAACATTCAGTACTTC. It is translated as CASSKLGGPRFENIQYF.

This chain joins TRBV20-1 and TRBJ1-1, with 9 bases matching TRBD1. Germline CDR1 is DFQATT and CDR2 is SNEGSKA (reference sequence). CDR3 length equals 15 residues. V dropped 6 bases and J dropped 3; count of bases not matched to a gene: 11. The CDR3 loop reads CSAGTFGQGYTEAFF. CDR3 sequence (DNA): TGCAGTGCAGGGACCTTTGGACAGGGGTACACTGAAGCTTTCTTT.

Notes on this clonotype: This clone may be a read error of a much larger clone one base away. The chain couples TRBV27 to TRBJ1-2, with unresolved D. This CDR3 region has 15 residues. Germline-derived CDR1 and CDR2 are MNHEY and SMNVEV (reference sequence). In DNA form, the CDR3 reads TGTGCCGGCAGTTTATCGCGTGGGGTTACCTATGGCTACACCTTC. Protein sequence: CAGSLSRGVTYGYTF.

This clonotype was recorded a few times. J is TRBJ1-1 and V is TRBV29-1, with a possible D match to TRBD1 (6 bases). Trimming took off 5 bases at V and 0 bases at J, with 10 bases between the two ends. The CDR3 runs to 13 residues. Germline V lookup: CDR1 SQVTM, CDR2 ANQGSEA. The CDR3 loop is CSVLTGLNTEAFF. The CDR3, as DNA: TGCAGCGTTCTCACAGGGCTGAACACTGAAGCTTTCTTT.

V and J are TRBV7-9 and TRBJ1-1; D is uncertain. Germline CDR1 and CDR2: SEHNR and FQNEAQ (reference sequence). This CDR3 comprises 13 residues. Deletions cut 5 bases from V and 7 bases from J, with 14 bases between. For the CDR3, the DNA is TGTGCCAGCAGCCGTGACACAAGAGGTGAAGCTTTCTTT. The encoded protein is CASSRDTRGEAFF.

The chain employs TRBV5-1 and TRBJ2-2; D is undetermined. The germline gives CDR1 SGHRS, CDR2 YFSETQ. Trimming took off 0 bases at V and 3 bases at J, with 12 bases between the two ends. The CDR3 consists of 16 residues. The CDR3 sequence is CASSLVGFGDTGELFF. The CDR3 DNA reads as TGCGCCAGCAGCTTGGTGGGGTTCGGCGACACCGGGGAGCTGTTTTTT.

This clonotype was recorded a few times. V and J are TRBV5-1 and TRBJ1-6; D possibly corresponds to TRBD1 (5 bases). CDR1 and CDR2 (germline): SGHRS, YFSETQ. CDR3 length: 16 residues. With 4 bases removed from V and 9 bases from J, the gap between germline ends came to 20 bases. The CDR3 DNA reads as TGCGCCAGCAGCCCTTCGCCCCAGGGAGGCGCTTCACCCCTCCACTTT. Its protein product is CASSPSPQGGASPLHF.

This chain uses TRBV6-2 or TRBV6-3 with TRBJ1-2, with 8 nucleotides matching TRBD1. V lost 7 bases to trimming and J lost 3 bases; unmatched junction nucleotides: 13. The germline V gene has CDR1 MNHEY and CDR2 SVGEGT. The CDR3 runs to 16 residues. CDR3 nucleotide sequence: TGTGCCAGCACCCGAGGACATCAGGGGGCACACTATGGCTACACCTTC. It translates to CASTRGHQGAHYGYTF.

As regards this clonotype: This CDR3 is missing its conserved last phenylalanine or tryptophan, likely due to a read error. This chain connects TRBV12-3 or TRBV12-4 to TRBJ2-3; D unclear. This CDR3 has 15 residues. Trimming shortened V by 9 bases and J by 0 bases, and 16 bases separated the two germline ends. The CDR3 here is CASSLIGASTDTQYS. The CDR3 DNA sequence: TGTGCCAGTAGCCTAATAGGCGCGAGCACAGATACGCAGTATTCT.

The rearrangement links TRBV28 to TRBJ2-1; D uncertain. This CDR3 has 14 amino acids. The germline V gene encodes CDR1 MDHEN and CDR2 SYDVKM. Trimming took 3 bases from V and 6 from J, leaving 12 bases between them. The CDR3 spells CASSFAQLGNEQFF. In nucleotides, the CDR3 is TGTGCCAGCAGTTTCGCCCAACTTGGCAATGAGCAGTTCTTC.

This sequence joins TRBV7-3 and TRBJ2-1; a possible D gene is TRBD1 (7 bases). This CDR3 has 13 residues. Germline values: CDR1 SGHTA, CDR2 FQGTGA. V gave up 4 bases and J gave up 10 bases, with 14 bases separating them. CDR3 sequence reads: CASSSRQGGEQFF. The CDR3 bases are TGTGCCAGCAGCTCTCGACAGGGAGGCGAGCAGTTCTTC.

The rearrangement links TRBV5-4 to TRBJ2-5; D perhaps matches TRBD2 (5 bases). Germline V lookup: CDR1 SGHNT, CDR2 YYREEE (reference sequence). V was clipped by 0 bases and J by 5 bases, with 14 bases between them. This CDR3 spans 15 amino acids. The CDR3 loop is CASSLGGSFGETQYF. CDR3 DNA: TGTGCCAGCAGCTTGGGAGGGTCCTTCGGGGAGACCCAGTACTTC.

This chain joins TRBV4-2 and TRBJ2-5; TRBD1 aligns across 9 bases. Looked up from germline, CDR1 is LGHNA and CDR2 is YNFKEQ. The trim removed 2 bases at V and 9 bases at J, leaving 16 bases unmatched. This CDR3 is 17 amino acids long. CDR3 amino acids: CASSQPPGQGEGEAQYF. CDR3 DNA sequence: TGTGCCAGCAGCCAACCGCCGGGACAGGGAGAAGGGGAGGCCCAGTACTTC.

This chain links TRBV2 with TRBJ2-1; 15 nucleotides line up with TRBD2. The CDR3 extends over 16 amino acids. Germline V gives CDR1 SNHLY, CDR2 FYNNEI. V shed 6 bases, J shed 6 bases, and the junction held 6 bases outside the gene matches. The CDR3 here is CASSRTSGGATNEQFF. CDR3 bases: TGTGCCAGCAGCAGGACTAGCGGGGGGGCAACCAATGAGCAGTTCTTC.

This rearrangement joins TRBV5-1 to TRBJ2-7, with 11 bases lining up with TRBD2. Trimming cost V 5 bases and J 2 bases; bases outside gene matches: 6. This CDR3 has 15 residues. Germline V gene sequence: CDR1 SGHRS, CDR2 YFSETQ. CDR3 DNA: TGCGCCAGCAGTTCTACTAGCGGGGGAACCTACGAGCAGTACTTC. This codes for CASSSTSGGTYEQYF.

The chain combines TRBV9 with TRBJ1-1, with D possibly matching TRBD1 (5 bases). CDR1 is SGDLS and CDR2 is YYNGEE in the germline V gene. The CDR3 runs 15 residues. V lost 4 bases and J 7 bases, leaving 20 bases between the germline ends. CDR3 sequence (DNA): TGTGCCAGCAGCCCCATGGAGGGGTTTGGGTATGAAGCTTTCTTT. It encodes CASSPMEGFGYEAFF.

V usage is TRBV5-1 and J usage is TRBJ1-6, with D tentatively TRBD1 (5 bases). The CDR3 is 14 residues long. Germline-derived CDR1 and CDR2 are SGHRS and YFSETQ. The V end lost 0 bases, the J end lost 8 bases, and 9 bases lay between the germline ends. CDR3 nucleotides: TGCGCCAGCAGCTTGGGACAGTACGATTCACCCCTCCACTTT. Amino acid sequence: CASSLGQYDSPLHF.

There are a few counts of this clonotype. This chain uses TRBV5-4 with TRBJ2-3; D remains ambiguous. CDR1 is SGHNT, CDR2 YYREEE, per germline (reference sequence). The ends were cut back, 5 bases at V and 2 bases at J, with 9 bases in the middle. This CDR3 contains 13 residues. The CDR3 DNA is TGTGCCAGCAGTTACGCAACCACAGATACGCAGTATTTT. Amino acids: CASSYATTDTQYF.

This chain links TRBV9 with TRBJ1-4, with D unresolved. Germline values: CDR1 SGDLS, CDR2 YYNGEE. The CDR3 runs to 14 residues. The ends were cut back, 4 bases at V and 6 bases at J, with 13 bases in the middle. The CDR3, as DNA: TGTGCCAGCAGCCGCCCTGGAAGGGATGAAAAACTGTTTTTT. Amino acids: CASSRPGRDEKLFF.